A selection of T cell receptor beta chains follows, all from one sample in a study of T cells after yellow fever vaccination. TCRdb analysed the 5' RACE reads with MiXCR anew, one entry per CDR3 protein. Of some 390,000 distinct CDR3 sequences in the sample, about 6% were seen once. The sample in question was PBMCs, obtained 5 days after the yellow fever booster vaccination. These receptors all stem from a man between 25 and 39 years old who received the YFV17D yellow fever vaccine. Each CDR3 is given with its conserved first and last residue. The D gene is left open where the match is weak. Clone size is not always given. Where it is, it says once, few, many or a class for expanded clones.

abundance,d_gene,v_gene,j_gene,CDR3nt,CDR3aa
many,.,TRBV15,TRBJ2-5,TGTGCCACCAGCAGAGATCGGTTTTCAGGCAGACAAGAGACCCAGTACTTC,CATSRDRFSGRQETQYF
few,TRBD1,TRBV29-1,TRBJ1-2,TGCAGCGTTGAAGACACGGGACAGGGGGATGATGGCTACACCTTC,CSVEDTGQGDDGYTF
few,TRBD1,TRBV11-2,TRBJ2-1,TGTGCCAGCAGCTTCGGGACAGGGGTTGGAGAGCAGTTCTTC,CASSFGTGVGEQFF
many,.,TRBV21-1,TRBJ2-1,TGTGCCAGCAGCGCCCTCGGGGGGGCCCGTCCCAATGAGCAGTTCTTC,CASSALGGARPNEQFF
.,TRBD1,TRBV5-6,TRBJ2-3,TGTGCCAGCAGCTCCCCGGGACAGGGAGGAGATACGCAGTATTTT,CASSSPGQGGDTQYF
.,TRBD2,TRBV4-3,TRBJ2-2,TGCGCCAGCAGCTATCAGGCGGGAGGGTCGGCCACCGGGGAGCTGTTTTTT,CASSYQAGGSATGELFF
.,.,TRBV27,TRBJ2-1,TGTGCCAGCAGCCCTACCGGGACACGGGCCTACAATGAGCAGTTCTTC,CASSPTGTRAYNEQFF
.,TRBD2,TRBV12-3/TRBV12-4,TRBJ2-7,TGTGCCAGCAGCCCTCTAGCGGGAGGGCCAGGATCCTACGAGCAGTACTTC,CASSPLAGGPGSYEQYF
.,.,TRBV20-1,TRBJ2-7,TGCAGTGCTAGAGATAGGGTGGGTTACGAGCAGTACTTC,CSARDRVGYEQYF
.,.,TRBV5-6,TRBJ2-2,TGTGCCAGCAGACTCCTAGCCGCGGGAATGACCGGGGAGCTGTTTTTT,CASRLLAAGMTGELFF
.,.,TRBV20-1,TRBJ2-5,TGCTGTGCTGCCCTGGAGGCTCATGAGACCCAGTACTTC,CCAALEAHETQYF
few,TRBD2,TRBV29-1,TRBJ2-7,TGCAGCGTTGAAGGACGGGAGGGCTCCTACGAGCAGTACTTC,CSVEGREGSYEQYF
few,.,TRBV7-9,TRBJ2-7,TGTGCCAGCAGTGCCCAGGGACAGGTCAATAAAGGGAGCGGGAAAAGCTCCTACGAGCAGTACTTC,CASSAQGQVNKGSGKSSYEQYF
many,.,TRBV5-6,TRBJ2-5,TGTGCCAGCAGCTACCAGGGGGGAGAGACCCAGTACTTC,CASSYQGGETQYF
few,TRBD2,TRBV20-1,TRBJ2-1,TGCAGTGCTTTGGGACTAGCGGGAGGCAACCCCTCCTACAATGAGCAGTTCTTC,CSALGLAGGNPSYNEQFF
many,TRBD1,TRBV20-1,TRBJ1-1,TGCAGTGCTTCGGGACAGCGACTTAACACTGAAGCTTTCTTT,CSASGQRLNTEAFF
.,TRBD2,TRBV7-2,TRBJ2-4,TGTGCCAGCAGCTCCCAGTTGGGGGGGGCCAAAAACATTCAGTACTTC,CASSSQLGGAKNIQYF
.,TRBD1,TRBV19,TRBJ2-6,TGTGCCAGTAGTACCTCGGACAGGGGAATTGGGGCCAACGTCCTGACTTTC,CASSTSDRGIGANVLTF
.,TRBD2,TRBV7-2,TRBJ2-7,TGTGCCAGCAGCTTTTCCGGGACTAGCGGGGCCTGGGAGCAGTACTTC,CASSFSGTSGAWEQYF
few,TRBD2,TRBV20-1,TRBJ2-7,TGCAGTGCTAGAGCCCTAGCGGACGAGCAGTACTTC,CSARALADEQYF
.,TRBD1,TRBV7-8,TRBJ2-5,TGTGCCAGCAGCTCGACAGGGATCCAAGAGACCCAGTACTTC,CASSSTGIQETQYF
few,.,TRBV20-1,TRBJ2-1,TGCAGTGCTAGAGCGGGGGTGTTCAATGAGCAGTTCTTC,CSARAGVFNEQFF
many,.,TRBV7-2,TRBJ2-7,TGTGCCAGCAGCTCCGAGCCCTGGGGCCTGGGGCAGTACTTC,CASSSEPWGLGQYF
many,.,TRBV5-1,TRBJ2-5,TGCGCCAGCAGCTTGGGCCCAGAGACCCAGTACTTC,CASSLGPETQYF
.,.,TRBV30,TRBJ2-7,TGTGCCTGGGCCCGCGGAGACAGCTCCTACGAGCAGTACTTC,CAWARGDSSYEQYF
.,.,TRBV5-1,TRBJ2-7,TGCGCCAGCAGCTTGGGTTCTGGGTTCTACGAGCAGTACTTC,CASSLGSGFYEQYF
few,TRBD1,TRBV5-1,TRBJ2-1,TGCGCCAGCAGCCTCGGGACAGTACCAGTTCAGGAGCAGTTCTTC,CASSLGTVPVQEQFF
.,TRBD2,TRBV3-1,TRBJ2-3,TGTGCCAGCAGCCGAGGGACTAGCGGAGGCGTTAACACAGATACGCAGTATTTT,CASSRGTSGGVNTDTQYF
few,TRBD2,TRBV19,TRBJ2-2,TGTGCCAGTATCGGGGGACTAGCGGGAATAAACACCGGGGAGCTGTTTTTT,CASIGGLAGINTGELFF
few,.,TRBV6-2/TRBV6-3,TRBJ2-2,TGTGCCAGCAGCCGGGGACTCGGAACCGGGGAGCTGTTTTTT,CASSRGLGTGELFF
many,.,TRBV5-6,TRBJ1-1,TGTGCCAGCAGCTTGCGGGAGGGTGAAGCTTTCTTT,CASSLREGEAFF
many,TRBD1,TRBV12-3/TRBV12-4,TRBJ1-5,TGTGCCAGCAGTTTTAGGGCGGACAGGGCGAATCAGCCCCAGCATTTT,CASSFRADRANQPQHF
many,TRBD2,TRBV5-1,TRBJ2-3,TGCGCCAGCAGCTTCGGACTAGCGGCCAGCACAGATACGCAGTATTTT,CASSFGLAASTDTQYF
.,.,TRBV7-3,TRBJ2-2,TGTGCCAGCAAGACGGGGAGGAACACCGGGGAGCTGTTTTTT,CASKTGRNTGELFF
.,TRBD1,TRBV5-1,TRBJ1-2,TGCGCCAGCAGCATCGCTTTTGGGGACAGGGAGTTCTATGGCTACACCTTC,CASSIAFGDREFYGYTF
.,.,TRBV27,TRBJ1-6,TGTGCCAGCAGTCACAGCCCTCTAGCTAATTCACCCCTCCACTTT,CASSHSPLANSPLHF
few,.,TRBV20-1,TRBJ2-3,TGCAGTGTCTCAATAAGCCCAGATACGCAGTATTTT,CSVSISPDTQYF